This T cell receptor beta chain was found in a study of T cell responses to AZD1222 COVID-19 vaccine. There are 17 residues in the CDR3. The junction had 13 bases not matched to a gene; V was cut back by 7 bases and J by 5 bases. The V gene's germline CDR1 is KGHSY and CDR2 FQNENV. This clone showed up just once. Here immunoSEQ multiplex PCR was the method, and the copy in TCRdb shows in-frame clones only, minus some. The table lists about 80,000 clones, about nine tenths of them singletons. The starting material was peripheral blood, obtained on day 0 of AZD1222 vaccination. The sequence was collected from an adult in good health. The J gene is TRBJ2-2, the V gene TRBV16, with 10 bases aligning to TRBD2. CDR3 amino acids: CASTQGLAGVETGELFF. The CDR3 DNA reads TGTGCCAGCACCCAGGGGCTAGCGGGAGTTGAGACCGGGGAGCTGTTTTTT.